Following are 23 T cell receptor beta chains from one sample sequenced in a study of shared clonotypes between healthy human individuals. Sequenced by immunoSEQ multiplex PCR; TCRdb stores in-frame clones only, minus some. This table holds approximately 1,500,000 clones, approximately 98% found once. Sequencing was performed on naive CD4+ T cells sorted from blood. The subset: CD45RA+ positively selected. The receptors stem from a man aged 30 to 39 in good health.

The gene calls are TRBV6-4 and TRBJ2-1; tentative D call: TRBD2 (6 bases). Trimming removed 3 bases from V and 4 bases from J, with 13 bases in between. This CDR3 spans 15 amino acids. CDR1 is MRHNA and CDR2 is SNTAGT in the germline V gene. CDR3 in DNA: TGTGCCAGCAGTGAAGAGGGAGGAGGATACAATGAGCAGTTCTTC. Its protein product is CASSEEGGGYNEQFF.

The J gene is TRBJ2-1, the V gene TRBV28; no firm D call. The CDR3 covers 15 residues. In germline, CDR1 is MDHEN, CDR2 SYDVKM. V lost 1 base to trimming and J lost 5 bases, with 12 bases between them. Written as DNA, the CDR3 is TGTGCCAGCAGTTTATCGGGTAGCAGACACAATGAGCAGTTCTTC. Translation gives CASSLSGSRHNEQFF.

V and J are TRBV6-1 and TRBJ2-1, with a possible D match to TRBD1 (6 bases). V was pared by 7 bases and J by 6 bases, with 13 bases between. The germline gives CDR1 MNHNS, CDR2 SASEGT. The CDR3 loop spans 13 amino acids. CDR3 in amino acids: CASTARGFNEQFF. Written as DNA, the CDR3 is TGTGCCAGCACCGCTAGGGGGTTCAATGAGCAGTTCTTC.

V usage is TRBV4-3 and J usage is TRBJ2-7; D ambiguous. Germline V gene lookup returns CDR1 LGHNA and CDR2 YSLEER. V lost 0 bases, J lost 7 bases, and 10 bases lay in between. The CDR3 covers 13 residues. CDR3 loop: CASSQETWAEQYF. CDR3 DNA sequence: TGCGCCAGCAGCCAAGAAACCTGGGCAGAGCAGTACTTC.

This clone came up once. This chain links TRBV4-3 with TRBJ2-1; the D gene is possibly TRBD2 (6 bases). The CDR3 covers 17 residues. Germline V gives CDR1 LGHNA, CDR2 YSLEER. The V end lost 0 bases, the J end lost 4 bases, and 16 bases lay between the germline ends. CDR3 amino acids: CASSQDTIEGRYNEQFF. In nucleotides, the CDR3 is TGCGCCAGCAGCCAAGATACGATTGAGGGGAGGTACAATGAGCAGTTCTTC.

The genes are TRBV5-8 and TRBJ1-5; D is unclear. Trimming cost V 0 bases and J 4 bases, with 14 bases left between them. Germline CDR1 and CDR2: SGHTS and YDEGEE. The CDR3 has 16 amino acids. The CDR3 loop reads CASSLGPDRRNQPQHF. The CDR3 nucleotides are TGTGCCAGCAGCTTGGGGCCGGACCGACGAAATCAGCCCCAGCATTTT.

The V call is TRBV28, the J call TRBJ1-5, with a possible D match to TRBD1 (5 bases). Trimming left V 2 bases short and J 11 bases short, with 10 bases between. The CDR3 consists of 12 residues. The germline CDR1 and CDR2 sequences are MDHEN and SYDVKM. The CDR3 region is CASSLTRQSQHF. For the CDR3, the DNA is TGTGCCAGCAGTTTAACCAGACAGTCCCAGCATTTT. The full variable domain, completed using reference TRBV28 and TRBJ1-5, is DVKVTQSSRYLVKRTGEKVFLECVQDMDHENMFWYRQDPGLGLRLIYFSYDVKMKEKGDIPEGYSVSREKKERFSLILESASTNQTSMYLCASSLTRQSQHFGDGTRLSIL.

The chain recombines TRBV7-8 with TRBJ2-7; 10 nucleotides align to TRBD2. Germline V lookup: CDR1 SGHVS, CDR2 FQNEAQ. This CDR3 has 17 residues. J gave up 4 bases and V 1 base, and 10 bases lay outside the gene matches. The CDR3: CASSLGLAGANHYEQYF. Written as DNA, the CDR3 is TGTGCCAGCAGCTTAGGCCTAGCGGGAGCCAACCATTACGAGCAGTACTTC.

The chain employs TRBV18 and TRBJ2-1, with D perhaps matching TRBD2 (6 bases). Trimming stripped 6 bases from V and 10 bases from J, with 25 bases between. The CDR3 length is 16 residues. Germline values: CDR1 KGHSH, CDR2 LQKENI. The CDR3 protein is CASSRGGAASFNEQFF. The CDR3 nucleotides read TGTGCCAGCTCGCGTGGAGGGGCCGCTTCTTTCAACGAGCAGTTCTTC.

The chain carries TRBV5-1 and TRBJ2-3, with D perhaps matching TRBD2 (5 bases). Trimming took 3 bases from V and 5 from J, leaving 10 bases between them. Germline V gene sequence: CDR1 SGHRS, CDR2 YFSETQ. The CDR3 totals 13 residues. Here the CDR3 reads CASSSRALDTQYF. The CDR3 DNA follows: TGCGCCAGCAGCTCGCGGGCCCTAGATACGCAGTATTTT.

The V gene is TRBV5-4, the J gene TRBJ2-6, with unresolved D. The CDR3 totals 15 residues. From germline, CDR1 is SGHNT and CDR2 YYREEE (reference sequence). V lost 2 bases and J 2 bases, leaving 8 bases between the germline ends. CDR3 nucleotides: TGTGCCAGCAGCTTTCAAAGTCCTGGGGCCAACGTCCTGACTTTC. This encodes CASSFQSPGANVLTF.

This rearrangement joins TRBV7-9 to TRBJ1-1; 9 bases agree with TRBD1. Per germline, CDR1 SEHNR and CDR2 FQNEAQ (reference sequence). V was pared by 4 bases and J by 4 bases, with 4 bases of the junction left unmatched. This CDR3 is 14 amino acids long. The CDR3 sequence is CASSSQGAGTEAFF. For the CDR3, the DNA is TGTGCCAGCAGCTCACAGGGGGCGGGCACTGAAGCTTTCTTT.

The chain has TRBV19 and TRBJ2-7; 8 bases are shared with TRBD2. V was pared by 3 bases and J by 1 base, with 5 bases of the junction left unmatched. The V gene's germline CDR1 is LNHDA and CDR2 SQIVND (reference sequence). CDR3 size: 15 residues. Here the CDR3 DNA reads TGTGCCAGTAGTATTTGGTCTAGCGGGTCCTACGAGCAGTACTTC. It yields the protein CASSIWSSGSYEQYF.

J is TRBJ2-5 and V is TRBV28; tentatively, D is TRBD2 (6 bases). Germline assignment: CDR1 MDHEN and CDR2 SYDVKM. V was shortened by 2 bases and J by 0 bases, with 13 bases between the two germline ends. The CDR3 runs 16 residues. The CDR3 spells CASSLAGRRNQETQYF. The CDR3 nucleotides read TGTGCCAGCAGTTTAGCCGGGAGACGTAACCAAGAGACCCAGTACTTC.

The V and J genes are TRBV2 and TRBJ2-7; D ambiguous. The CDR3 loop spans 12 amino acids. Trimming pared 5 bases from V and 3 bases from J, leaving 8 bases between. Germline lookup yields CDR1 SNHLY and CDR2 FYNNEI. This CDR3 reads CASSRDNYEQYF. The CDR3 DNA reads as TGTGCCAGCAGTAGAGACAACTACGAGCAGTACTTC.

The genes are TRBV11-2 and TRBJ2-6; D assignment may be TRBD1 or TRBD2 (6 bases each). The germline V gene has CDR1 SGHAT and CDR2 FQNNGV. The CDR3 length is 17 residues. Trimming pared 2 bases from V and 1 base from J, leaving 12 bases between. The CDR3 here is CASSLPKGGSGANVLTF. The CDR3 nucleotides are TGTGCCAGCAGCTTACCTAAGGGGGGATCTGGGGCCAACGTCCTGACTTTC.

The rearrangement links TRBV25-1 to TRBJ1-5; possible D gene TRBD1, 5 bases. The CDR3 is 16 amino acids. Germline V gives CDR1 MGHDK, CDR2 SYGVNS. V was shortened by 4 bases and J by 3 bases, with 16 bases between the two germline ends. The DNA of the CDR3 is TGTGCCAGCAGTGGATTGCGGGACGGCAACAATCAGCCCCAGCATTTT. Translated: CASSGLRDGNNQPQHF.

The V gene is TRBV6-5, the J gene TRBJ2-7; D perhaps matches TRBD1 (6 bases). Per the germline V gene, CDR1 is MNHEY and CDR2 is SVGAGI. This CDR3 spans 14 amino acids. V lost 5 bases and J lost 6, with 17 bases in between. This chain's CDR3 is CASSPIAGDAEQYF. For the CDR3, the DNA is TGTGCCAGCAGTCCCATAGCAGGGGATGCCGAGCAGTACTTC.

The J gene is TRBJ2-2, the V gene TRBV9; 12 bases line up with TRBD2. The CDR3 length is 15 residues. Per germline, CDR1 SGDLS and CDR2 YYNGEE. V was pared by 3 bases and J by 4 bases, with 1 base of the junction left unmatched. CDR3 nucleotides: TGTGCCAGCAGCGCTAGCGGGAGGGGCACCGGGGAGCTGTTTTTT. Translating it yields CASSASGRGTGELFF.

A note on this clone: Other nucleotide sequences from this sample produce the same CDR3. The chain combines TRBV9 with TRBJ2-5, with 7 bases lining up with TRBD1. V shed 0 bases, J shed 5 bases, and the junction held 4 bases outside the gene matches. The V gene's germline CDR1 is SGDLS and CDR2 YYNGEE. The CDR3 has 14 amino acids. The CDR3 nucleotides read TGTGCCAGCAGCGTAGGAGGGGGCCGGGAGACCCAGTACTTC. It encodes CASSVGGGRETQYF.

CDR3 in DNA: TGCAGTGCGCACTACACTGAAGCTTTCTTT. This codes for CSAHYTEAFF. The chain carries TRBV20-1 and TRBJ1-1; the D is unclear. CDR3 length equals 10 residues. With 6 bases removed from V and 3 bases from J, the gap between germline ends came to 5 bases. CDR1 and CDR2 (germline): DFQATT, SNEGSKA (reference sequence).

J is TRBJ1-5 and V is TRBV19, with 8 positions matching TRBD1. CDR1 is LNHDA and CDR2 is SQIVND in the germline V gene (reference sequence). This CDR3 is built from 13 residues. Unmatched junction bases numbered 6, after V lost 5 bases and J lost 9 bases. The CDR3 DNA is TGTGCCAGTAGTGGACAGGGCCTGGGGCCCCAGCATTTT. Translated: CASSGQGLGPQHF.

The chain recombines TRBV5-1 with TRBJ1-2; TRBD1 aligns across 9 bases. Germline CDR1 SGHRS, CDR2 YFSETQ. The CDR3 loop spans 16 amino acids. The ends lost 0 bases at V and 6 bases at J; junction bases unmatched: 9. The chain's CDR3 is CASSLGQGQGTNGYTF. The CDR3 DNA is TGCGCCAGCAGCTTGGGCCAAGGACAGGGGACCAATGGCTACACCTTC.